Below are 9 T cell receptor beta chains sequenced from a single sample in a study of blood T cell repertoires in COVID-19. TCRdb's table, derived via immunoSEQ multiplex PCR, lists solely in-frame clones and lacks some. The sample has approximately 200,000 clones, roughly 83% seen once. Material for sequencing was PBMCs or T cells enriched from blood (not recorded which). The receptors come from a young woman who had recovered from COVID-19.

DNA for the CDR3: TGTGCCAGCAGTTATTCGCACTCCGGGATCGAGACCCAGTACTTC. Its translation is CASSYSHSGIETQYF. J is TRBJ2-5 and V is TRBV6-9; a possible D gene is TRBD2 (5 bases). The V end lost 0 bases, the J end lost 5 bases, and 13 bases lay between the germline ends. Germline values: CDR1 MNHGY, CDR2 SVAAGI. CDR3 size: 15 residues.

This clone is a singleton in its sample. The chain recombines TRBV30 with TRBJ1-1, with D perhaps TRBD1 (5 bases). The CDR3 sequence is 14 residues long. V was clipped by 3 bases and J by 1 base, with 12 bases between them. Germline CDR1 reads GTSNPN; CDR2 reads SVGIG (reference sequence). The CDR3, as DNA: TGTGCCTGGAGCCCGGGGGGGAGGAACACTGAAGCTTTCTTT. This translates into CAWSPGGRNTEAFF.

V usage is TRBV19 and J usage is TRBJ2-6; the match to TRBD1 covers 12 bases. This CDR3 has 17 residues. The germline V gene encodes CDR1 LNHDA and CDR2 SQIVND (reference sequence). The V gene end was trimmed by 5 bases and the J gene end by 3 bases; junction bases not matched to a gene: 5. This CDR3 reads CASSAGQGALGANVLTF. The CDR3 bases are TGTGCCAGTAGTGCGGGACAGGGGGCGCTTGGGGCCAACGTCCTGACTTTC.

The chain uses TRBV2 and TRBJ1-2, with no clear D. Germline V gene data show CDR1 as SNHLY and CDR2 as FYNNEI. The CDR3 is 14 residues long. V lost 4 bases, J lost 2 bases, and 11 bases lay in between. The CDR3 loop reads CASSVVMGNYGYTF. Written as DNA, the CDR3 is TGTGCCAGCAGTGTTGTGATGGGCAACTATGGCTACACCTTC.

Comments on this clone: The junction shows a germline mismatch at one end, possibly a read error. The chain carries TRBV7-7 and TRBJ2-3; TRBD2 aligns across 8 bases. Per germline, CDR1 SSHAT and CDR2 FNYEAQ (reference sequence). The CDR3 spans 18 residues. The CDR3 coding sequence is TGTGCTAGCAGCTTAGCCATCGGGGGGGCCTTCTCCACAGATACGCAGTATTTT. It encodes CASSLAIGGAFSTDTQYF.

This clone was seen just once. The gene calls are TRBV6-5 and TRBJ2-7; 11 nucleotides align to TRBD2. Germline V gene sequence: CDR1 MNHEY, CDR2 SVGAGI. V lost 6 bases to trimming and J lost 2 bases; unmatched junction nucleotides: 3. The CDR3 sequence is 14 residues long. CDR3: CASRTSGGTYEQYF. DNA of the CDR3: TGTGCCAGCAGAACTAGCGGGGGAACCTACGAGCAGTACTTC.

CDR3 protein: CAGARGNEKLFF. The CDR3 DNA reads as TGTGCCGGCGCACGAGGGAATGAAAAACTGTTTTTT. The chain has TRBV28 and TRBJ1-4, with unresolved D. V lost 11 bases and J lost 5, with 12 bases in between. The CDR3 is made up of 12 amino acids. Germline V gene lookup returns CDR1 MDHEN and CDR2 SYDVKM.

This clone turned up a few times. The chain combines TRBV6-1 with TRBJ1-5; D unclear. Per germline, CDR1 MNHNS and CDR2 SASEGT. The CDR3 length is 17 residues. V lost 1 base and J lost 4, with 17 bases in between. CDR3 amino acids: CASSEGSVRSTNQPQHF. In nucleotides, the CDR3 is TGTGCCAGCAGTGAAGGCAGCGTCAGAAGTACTAATCAGCCCCAGCATTTT.

The chain is built from TRBV28 and TRBJ1-6; D gene ambiguous. This CDR3 is built from 17 residues. V was trimmed by 2 bases and J by 2 bases, leaving 13 bases between them. From germline, CDR1 is MDHEN and CDR2 SYDVKM. The CDR3 region is CASSLTFRLPYNSPLHF. CDR3 coding DNA: TGTGCCAGCAGTTTAACGTTTCGGTTGCCCTATAATTCACCCCTCCACTTT.